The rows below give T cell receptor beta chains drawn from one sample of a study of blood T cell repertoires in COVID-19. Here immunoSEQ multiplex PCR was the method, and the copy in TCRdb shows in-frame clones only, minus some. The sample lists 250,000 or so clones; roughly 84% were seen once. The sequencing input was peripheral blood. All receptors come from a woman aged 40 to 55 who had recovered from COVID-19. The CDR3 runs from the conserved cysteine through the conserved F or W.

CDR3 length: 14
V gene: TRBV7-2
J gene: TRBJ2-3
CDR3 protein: CASSSSDLEDTQYF

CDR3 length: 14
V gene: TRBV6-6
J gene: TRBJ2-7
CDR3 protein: CASSYSDRGGEQYF

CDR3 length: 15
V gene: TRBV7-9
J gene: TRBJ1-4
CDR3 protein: CASSLPGTGGEKLFF

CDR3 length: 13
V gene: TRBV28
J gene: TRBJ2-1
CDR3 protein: CASSTGAYNEQFF

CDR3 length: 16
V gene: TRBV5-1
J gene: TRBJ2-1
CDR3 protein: CASSPGQGGTYNEQFF

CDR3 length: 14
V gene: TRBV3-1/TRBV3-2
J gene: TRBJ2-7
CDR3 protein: CASSQEGGSYEQYF

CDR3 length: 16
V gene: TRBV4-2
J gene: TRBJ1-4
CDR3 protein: CASSQEQGAFNEKLFF

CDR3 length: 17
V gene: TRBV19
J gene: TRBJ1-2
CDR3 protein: CASRDRDRGSGALSFTF

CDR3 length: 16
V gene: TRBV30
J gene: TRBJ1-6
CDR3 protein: CAWKQGASSYNSPLHF

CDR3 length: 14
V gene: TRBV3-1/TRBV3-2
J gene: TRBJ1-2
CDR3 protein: CASSDREANYGYTF

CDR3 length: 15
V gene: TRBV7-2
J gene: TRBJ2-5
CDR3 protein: CASSPNPTSRETQYF

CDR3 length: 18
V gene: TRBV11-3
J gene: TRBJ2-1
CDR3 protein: CARIDGTSGSSSYNEQFF

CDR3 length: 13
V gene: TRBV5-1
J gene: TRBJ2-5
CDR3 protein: CASSSTGEETQYF

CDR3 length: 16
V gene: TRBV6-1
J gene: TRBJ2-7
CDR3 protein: CASSGFEETGTYEQYF

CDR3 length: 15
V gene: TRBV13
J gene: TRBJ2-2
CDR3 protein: CASSRYRGQGGELFF

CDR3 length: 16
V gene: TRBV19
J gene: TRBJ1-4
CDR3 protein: CASSIYGGELNEKLFF

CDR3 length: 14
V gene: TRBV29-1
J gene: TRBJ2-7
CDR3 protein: CSVGGGGSSYEQYF

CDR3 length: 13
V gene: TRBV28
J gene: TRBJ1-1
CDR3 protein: CASSYTDDTEAFF

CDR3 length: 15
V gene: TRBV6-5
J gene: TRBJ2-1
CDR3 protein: CASSYGTTGLREQFF

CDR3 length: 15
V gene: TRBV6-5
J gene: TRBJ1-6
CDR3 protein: CASSIQGANNSPLHF

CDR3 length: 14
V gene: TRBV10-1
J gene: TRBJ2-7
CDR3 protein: CASSERTPPGEQYF

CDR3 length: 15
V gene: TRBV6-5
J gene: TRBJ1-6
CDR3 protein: CASRGQGGRNSPLHF

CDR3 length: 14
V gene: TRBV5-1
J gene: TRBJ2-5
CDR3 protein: CASSMEAGVETQYF

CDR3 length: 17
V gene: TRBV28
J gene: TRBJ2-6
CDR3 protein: CASSWTGVRSGANVLTF

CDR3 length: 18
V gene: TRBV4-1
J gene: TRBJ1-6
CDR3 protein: CASSLQRGGAGISSPLHF

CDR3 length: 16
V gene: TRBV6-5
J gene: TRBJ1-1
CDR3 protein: CASSYGTPHGNTEAFF

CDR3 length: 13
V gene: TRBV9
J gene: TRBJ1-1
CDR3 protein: CASSVVSGTEAFF

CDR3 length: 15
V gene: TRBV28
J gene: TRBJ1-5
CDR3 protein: CASSIIGNSNQPQHF

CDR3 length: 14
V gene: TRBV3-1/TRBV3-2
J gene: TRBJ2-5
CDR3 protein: CASSQSTGRETQYF

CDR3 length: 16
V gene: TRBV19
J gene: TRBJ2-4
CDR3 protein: CASKEAGGLAKNIQYF

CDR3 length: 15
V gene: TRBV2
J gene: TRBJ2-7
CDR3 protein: CASNTQGQSSYEQYF

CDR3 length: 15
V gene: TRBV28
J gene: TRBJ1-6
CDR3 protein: CASSLRQATNSPLHF

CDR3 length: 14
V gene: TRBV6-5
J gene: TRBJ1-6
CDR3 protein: CASSLRDRNSPLHF